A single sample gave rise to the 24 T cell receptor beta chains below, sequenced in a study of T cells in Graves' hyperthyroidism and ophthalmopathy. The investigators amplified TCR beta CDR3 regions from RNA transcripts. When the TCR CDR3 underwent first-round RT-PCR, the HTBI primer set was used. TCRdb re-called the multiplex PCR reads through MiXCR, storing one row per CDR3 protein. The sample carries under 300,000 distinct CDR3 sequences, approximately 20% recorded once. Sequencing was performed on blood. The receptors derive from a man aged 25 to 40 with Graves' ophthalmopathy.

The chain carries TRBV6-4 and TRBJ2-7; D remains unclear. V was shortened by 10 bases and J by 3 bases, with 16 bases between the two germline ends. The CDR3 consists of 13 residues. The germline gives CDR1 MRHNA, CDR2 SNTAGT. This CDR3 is CATSRNVVYEQYF. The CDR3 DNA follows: TGTGCCACCTCGAGGAACGTAGTCTACGAGCAGTACTTC.

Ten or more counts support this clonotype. The CDR3 protein is CASRQSNTEAFF. DNA for the CDR3: TGTGCCAGCCGACAATCGAACACTGAAGCTTTCTTT. The V gene is TRBV28, the J gene TRBJ1-1; D is unclear. The CDR3 sequence is 12 residues long. The V end was cut by 8 bases, the J end by 1 base, with 8 bases between. The germline gives CDR1 MDHEN, CDR2 SYDVKM.

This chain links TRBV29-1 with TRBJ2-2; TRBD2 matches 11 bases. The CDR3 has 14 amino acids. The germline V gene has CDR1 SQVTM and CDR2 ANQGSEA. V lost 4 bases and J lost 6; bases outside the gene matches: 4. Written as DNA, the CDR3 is TGCAGCGTTGGGACTAGCGGGCCCTCCGGGGAGCTGTTTTTT. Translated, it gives CSVGTSGPSGELFF.

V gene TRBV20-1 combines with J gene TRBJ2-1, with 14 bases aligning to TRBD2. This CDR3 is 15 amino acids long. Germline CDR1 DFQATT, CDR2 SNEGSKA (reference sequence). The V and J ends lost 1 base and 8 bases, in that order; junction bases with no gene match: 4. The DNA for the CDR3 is TGCAGTGCTAGAGTGGGGACTAGCGGGAGTGATGAGCAGTTCTTC. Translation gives CSARVGTSGSDEQFF.

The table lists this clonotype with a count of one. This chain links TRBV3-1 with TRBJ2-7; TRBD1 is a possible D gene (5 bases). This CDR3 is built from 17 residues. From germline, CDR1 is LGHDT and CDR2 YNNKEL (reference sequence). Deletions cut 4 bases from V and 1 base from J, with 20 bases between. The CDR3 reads CASSPGLTAQISYEQYF. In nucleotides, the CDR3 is TGTGCCAGCAGCCCCGGGCTGACAGCCCAAATATCCTACGAGCAGTACTTC.

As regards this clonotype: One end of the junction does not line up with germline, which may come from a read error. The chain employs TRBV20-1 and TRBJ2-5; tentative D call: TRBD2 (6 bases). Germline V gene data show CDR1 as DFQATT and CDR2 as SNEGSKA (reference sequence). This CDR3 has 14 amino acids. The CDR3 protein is CSVRDGGRWETQYF. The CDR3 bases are TGCAGTGTTAGAGATGGGGGGAGGTGGGAGACCCAGTACTTC.

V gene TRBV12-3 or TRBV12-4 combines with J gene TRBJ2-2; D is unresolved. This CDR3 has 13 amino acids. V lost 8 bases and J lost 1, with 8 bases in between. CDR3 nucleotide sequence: TGTGCCAGCTCCAGGCTGAACACCGGGGAGCTGTTTTTT. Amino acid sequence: CASSRLNTGELFF.

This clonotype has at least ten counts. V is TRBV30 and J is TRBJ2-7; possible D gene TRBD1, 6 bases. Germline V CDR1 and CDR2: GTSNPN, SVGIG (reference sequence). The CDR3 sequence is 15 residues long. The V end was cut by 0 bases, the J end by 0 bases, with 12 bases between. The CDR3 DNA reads TGTGCCTGGAGTGTAGGACAGCCTAGCTCCTACGAGCAGTACTTC. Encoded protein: CAWSVGQPSSYEQYF.

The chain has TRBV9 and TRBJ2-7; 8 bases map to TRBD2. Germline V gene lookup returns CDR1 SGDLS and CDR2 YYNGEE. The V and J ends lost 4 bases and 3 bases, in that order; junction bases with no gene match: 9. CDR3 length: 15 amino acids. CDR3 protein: CASSPRLAGDYEQYF. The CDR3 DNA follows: TGTGCCAGCAGCCCGCGGCTAGCGGGCGACTACGAGCAGTACTTC.

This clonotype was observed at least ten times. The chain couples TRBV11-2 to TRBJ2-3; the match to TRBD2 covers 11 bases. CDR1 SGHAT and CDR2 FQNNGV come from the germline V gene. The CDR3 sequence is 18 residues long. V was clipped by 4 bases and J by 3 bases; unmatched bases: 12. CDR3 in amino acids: CASSSGNLAGGMTDTQYF. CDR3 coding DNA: TGTGCCAGCAGCTCCGGCAACTTAGCGGGAGGGATGACAGATACGCAGTATTTT.

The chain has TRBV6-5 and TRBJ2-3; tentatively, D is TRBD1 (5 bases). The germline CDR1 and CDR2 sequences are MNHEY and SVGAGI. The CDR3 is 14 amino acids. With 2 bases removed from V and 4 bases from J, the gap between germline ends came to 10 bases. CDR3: CASSYIGVSDTQYF. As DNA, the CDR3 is TGTGCCAGCAGTTACATAGGGGTTTCAGATACGCAGTATTTT.

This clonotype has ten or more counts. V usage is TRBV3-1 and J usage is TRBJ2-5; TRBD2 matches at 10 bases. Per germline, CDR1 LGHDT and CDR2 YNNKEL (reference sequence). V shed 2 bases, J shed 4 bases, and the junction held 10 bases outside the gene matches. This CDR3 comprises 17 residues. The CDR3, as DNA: TGTGCCAGCAGCCAACTGATGTCTAGCGGGAGCGGAGAGACCCAGTACTTC. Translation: CASSQLMSSGSGETQYF.

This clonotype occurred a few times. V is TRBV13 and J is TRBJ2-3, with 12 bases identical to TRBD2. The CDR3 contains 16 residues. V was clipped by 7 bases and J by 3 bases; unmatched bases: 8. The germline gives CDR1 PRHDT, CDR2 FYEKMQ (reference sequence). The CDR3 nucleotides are TGTGCCAGCATCAACCGACTAGCGGGGGCTACAGATACGCAGTATTTT. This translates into CASINRLAGATDTQYF.

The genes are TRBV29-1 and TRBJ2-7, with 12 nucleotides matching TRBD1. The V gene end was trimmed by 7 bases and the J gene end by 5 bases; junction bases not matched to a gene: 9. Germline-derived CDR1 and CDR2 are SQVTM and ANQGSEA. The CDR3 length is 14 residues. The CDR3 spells CSAGVGTGGNEQYF. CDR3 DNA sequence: TGCAGCGCCGGGGTGGGGACAGGGGGCAACGAGCAGTACTTC.

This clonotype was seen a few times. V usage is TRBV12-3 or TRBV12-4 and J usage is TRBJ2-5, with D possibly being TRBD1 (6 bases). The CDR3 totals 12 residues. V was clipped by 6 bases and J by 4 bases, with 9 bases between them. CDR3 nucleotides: TGTGCCAGCAGACTCAGGGGAGAGACCCAGTACTTC. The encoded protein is CASRLRGETQYF.

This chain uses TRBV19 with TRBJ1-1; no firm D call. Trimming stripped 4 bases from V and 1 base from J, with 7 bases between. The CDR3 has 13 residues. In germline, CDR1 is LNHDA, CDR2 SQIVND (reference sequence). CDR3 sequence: CASSKASNTEAFF. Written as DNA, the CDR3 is TGTGCCAGTAGTAAAGCTTCGAACACTGAAGCTTTCTTT.

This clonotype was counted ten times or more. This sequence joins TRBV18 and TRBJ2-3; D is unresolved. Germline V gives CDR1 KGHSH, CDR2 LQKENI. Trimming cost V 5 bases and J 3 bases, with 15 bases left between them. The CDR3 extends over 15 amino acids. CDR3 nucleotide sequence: TGTGCCAGCTCAGAGTCGTTTTTAGAGACAGATACGCAGTATTTT. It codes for CASSESFLETDTQYF.

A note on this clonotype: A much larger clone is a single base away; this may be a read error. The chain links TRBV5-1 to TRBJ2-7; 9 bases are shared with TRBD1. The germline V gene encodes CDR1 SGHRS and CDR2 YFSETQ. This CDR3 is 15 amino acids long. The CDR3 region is CASSLAGTGRYGQYF. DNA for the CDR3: TGCGCCAGCAGCTTGGCCGGGACAGGGAGGTACGGGCAGTACTTC.

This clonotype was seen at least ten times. The CDR3 is CAWDRDPSPLHF. CDR3 sequence (DNA): TGTGCCTGGGACAGGGACCCTTCACCCCTCCACTTT. V usage is TRBV30 and J usage is TRBJ1-6, with 7 bases matching TRBD1. Germline CDR1 GTSNPN, CDR2 SVGIG (reference sequence). The junction had 4 bases not matched to a gene; V was cut back by 5 bases and J by 9 bases. CDR3 length: 12 amino acids.

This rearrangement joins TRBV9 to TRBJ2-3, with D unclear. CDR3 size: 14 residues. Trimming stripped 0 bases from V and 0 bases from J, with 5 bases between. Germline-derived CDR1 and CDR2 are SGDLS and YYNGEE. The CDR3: CASSVASSTDTQYF. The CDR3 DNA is TGTGCCAGCAGCGTAGCGAGTAGCACAGATACGCAGTATTTT.

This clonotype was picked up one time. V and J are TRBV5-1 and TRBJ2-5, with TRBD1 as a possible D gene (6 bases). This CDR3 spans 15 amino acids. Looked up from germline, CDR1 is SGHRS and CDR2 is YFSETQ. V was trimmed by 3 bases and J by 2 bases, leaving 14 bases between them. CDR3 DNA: TGCGCCAGCAGCTCCCTCTGGGGGCAGCAAGAGACCCAGTACTTC. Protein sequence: CASSSLWGQQETQYF.

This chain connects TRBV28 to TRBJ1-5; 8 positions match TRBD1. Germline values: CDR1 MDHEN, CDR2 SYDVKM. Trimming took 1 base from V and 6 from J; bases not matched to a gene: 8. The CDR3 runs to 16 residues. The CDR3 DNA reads TGTGCCAGCAGTTTATCCCTTCAGGGGGCGGCTCAGCCCCAGCATTTT. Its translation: CASSLSLQGAAQPQHF.

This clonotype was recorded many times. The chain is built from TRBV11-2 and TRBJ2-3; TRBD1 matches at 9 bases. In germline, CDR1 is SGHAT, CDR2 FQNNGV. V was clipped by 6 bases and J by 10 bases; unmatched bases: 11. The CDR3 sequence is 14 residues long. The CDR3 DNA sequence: TGTGCCAGCAGAAAAGTGGGGACAGGGAGATCGCAGTATTTT. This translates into CASRKVGTGRSQYF.

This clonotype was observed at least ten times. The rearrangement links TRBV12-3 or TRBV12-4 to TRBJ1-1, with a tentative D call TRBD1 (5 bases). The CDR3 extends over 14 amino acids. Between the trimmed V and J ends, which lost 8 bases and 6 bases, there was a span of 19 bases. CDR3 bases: TGTGCCAGCTCCCCTAACGGGGCCTCCCCTGAAGCTTTCTTT. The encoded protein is CASSPNGASPEAFF.